This TCR beta chain was obtained from a study of blood T cell repertoires in COVID-19. Across the whole study: Both acute and convalescent COVID-19 samples were obtained from the United States, Italy and Spain. PBMCs, B-cell-depleted T cells, or T cells provided the cDNA or gDNA that made up the material.

Original analysis: Researchers report that nucleated cell counts were estimated from reference gene primer amplification. Repertoires were generated with immunoSEQ multiplex PCR, while TCRdb's copy carries only in-frame clones and drops some. V, J and clone size are taken as reported in that table, and D and trimming were inferred from the DNA itself. The table includes about 300,000 clones, about 86% detected once. Sequenced: peripheral blood. The TCR comes from a woman between 45 and 65 years old with acute or convalescent COVID-19.

The CDR3 sequence is CASSSMTGEGSNQPQHF. CDR3 sequence (DNA): TGTGCCAGCAGCTCGATGACAGGGGAGGGGAGCAATCAGCCCCAGCATTTT. This chain links TRBV13 with TRBJ1-5, with 8 bases that match TRBD1. Germline V gene data show CDR1 as PRHDT and CDR2 as FYEKMQ (reference sequence). Trimming removed 4 bases from V and 1 base from J; junction bases left unmatched: 9. CDR3 length: 17 amino acids.